These 10 T cell receptor beta chains came from one sample sequenced in a study of blood T cell repertoires in COVID-19. The assay was immunoSEQ multiplex PCR, and TCRdb's table has in-frame clones only and misses some. The repertoire includes approximately 97,000 clones, roughly 80% of them detected once, and about 4.3% sits in the top ten. Sequencing was carried out using peripheral blood. The source is a man aged 60 to 75 with acute or convalescent COVID-19.

This chain's CDR3 is CASSEGAAGIYGYTF. The CDR3 coding sequence is TGTGCCAGCAGTGAAGGTGCGGCGGGGATATATGGCTACACCTTC. The chain employs TRBV2 and TRBJ1-2; D call uncertain. CDR3 length equals 15 residues. V was cut by 1 base and J by 5 bases, with 14 bases left in between. CDR1 and CDR2 from the germline V gene are SNHLY and FYNNEI.

This chain connects TRBV24-1 to TRBJ2-1; 12 nucleotides agree with TRBD1. Germline V gene data show CDR1 as KGHDR and CDR2 as SFDVKD. Trimming took 4 bases from V and 7 from J; bases not matched to a gene: 10. The length of the CDR3 is 17 residues. The CDR3 here is CATSDRSGTGGRNEQFF. The DNA for the CDR3 is TGTGCCACCAGTGACCGCTCCGGGACAGGGGGCCGGAATGAGCAGTTCTTC.

This chain uses TRBV7-2 with TRBJ2-1, with TRBD1 identical over 7 bases. Losses at the gene ends were 7 bases for V and 4 bases for J; bases not matched to a gene: 7. The CDR3 is 14 residues long. The V gene's germline CDR1 is SGHTA and CDR2 FQGNSA. For the CDR3, the DNA is TGTGCCAGCACCCGACAGGGAATTTACAATGAGCAGTTCTTC. Encoded protein: CASTRQGIYNEQFF.

V is TRBV6-5 and J is TRBJ1-4, with D perhaps TRBD1 (5 bases). CDR3 length: 15 residues. Between the trimmed V and J ends, which lost 7 bases and 3 bases, there was a span of 15 bases. Per germline, CDR1 MNHEY and CDR2 SVGAGI. The CDR3 spells CASKMTGGPNEKLFF. The CDR3 DNA reads TGTGCCAGCAAGATGACCGGGGGTCCTAATGAAAAACTGTTTTTT.

The V gene is TRBV2, the J gene TRBJ2-3, with D maybe TRBD2 (6 bases). Trimming cost V 1 base and J 2 bases, with 22 bases left between them. Germline-derived CDR1 and CDR2 are SNHLY and FYNNEI. CDR3 size: 19 residues. The chain's CDR3 is CASSEGGYGSTKVTDTQYF. The CDR3 DNA is TGTGCCAGCAGTGAAGGGGGTTACGGGAGCACGAAAGTCACAGATACGCAGTATTTT. The variable domain in full, with the rest retrieved from reference TRBV2 and TRBJ2-3, is EPEVTQTPSHQVTQMGQEVILRCVPISNHLYFYWYRQILGQKVEFLVSFYNNEISEKSEIFDDQFSVERPDGSNFTLKIRSTKLEDSAMYFCASSEGGYGSTKVTDTQYFGPGTRLTVL.

The chain links TRBV7-3 to TRBJ2-3; D unresolved. Germline V gene sequence: CDR1 SGHTA, CDR2 FQGTGA. The CDR3 consists of 14 residues. V was cut by 1 base and J by 0 bases, with 5 bases left in between. Here the CDR3 reads CASSLMESTDTQYF. The CDR3 DNA reads TGTGCCAGCAGCTTAATGGAGAGCACAGATACGCAGTATTTT.

The J gene is TRBJ2-7, the V gene TRBV28, with 7 bases fitting TRBD2. Germline CDR1 MDHEN, CDR2 SYDVKM. There are 15 residues in the CDR3. Trimming removed 7 bases from V and 1 base from J; junction bases left unmatched: 10. In DNA, the CDR3 is TGTGCCAGCACCCCCCGTGGGGGGGGGTCCTACGAGCAGTACTTC. This gives the protein CASTPRGGGSYEQYF. The full variable domain, rest sourced from reference TRBV28 and TRBJ2-7, is DVKVTQSSRYLVKRTGEKVFLECVQDMDHENMFWYRQDPGLGLRLIYFSYDVKMKEKGDIPEGYSVSREKKERFSLILESASTNQTSMYLCASTPRGGGSYEQYFGPGTRLTVT.

The J gene is TRBJ1-5, the V gene TRBV5-6; the match to TRBD1 covers 7 bases. The CDR3 is 14 amino acids. V dropped 4 bases and J dropped 3; count of bases not matched to a gene: 4. Germline lookup yields CDR1 SGHDT and CDR2 YYEEEE. The CDR3 sequence: CASSRGTVNQPQHF. CDR3 coding DNA: TGTGCCAGCAGCCGCGGGACAGTCAATCAGCCCCAGCATTTT.

A word on this clone: The junction differs from germline at one of its ends, possibly a read error. The chain links TRBV24-1 to TRBJ2-1; D is unclear. From germline, CDR1 is KGHDR and CDR2 SFDVKD. CDR3 length equals 12 residues. Here the CDR3 reads CATSDYYSEQFF. The DNA for the CDR3 is TGTGCCACCAGTGACTATTACAGTGAGCAGTTCTTC.

The chain links TRBV10-3 to TRBJ1-1; D may be TRBD1 (5 bases). The CDR3 spans 14 residues. Looked up from germline, CDR1 is ENHRY and CDR2 is SYGVKD. V shed 5 bases and J shed 0 bases, with 10 bases lying between them. The CDR3 is CAISLTGMNTEAFF. CDR3 nucleotide sequence: TGTGCCATCAGTCTTACAGGAATGAACACTGAAGCTTTCTTT.